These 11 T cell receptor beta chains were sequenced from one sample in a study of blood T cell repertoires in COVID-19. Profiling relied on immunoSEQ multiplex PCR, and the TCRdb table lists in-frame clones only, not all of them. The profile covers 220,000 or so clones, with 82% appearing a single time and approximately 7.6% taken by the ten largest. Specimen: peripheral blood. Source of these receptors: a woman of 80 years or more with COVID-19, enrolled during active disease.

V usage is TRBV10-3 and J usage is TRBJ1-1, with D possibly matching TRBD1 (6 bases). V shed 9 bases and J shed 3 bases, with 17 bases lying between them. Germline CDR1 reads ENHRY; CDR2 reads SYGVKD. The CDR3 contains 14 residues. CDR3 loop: CAIGGSGVDTEAFF. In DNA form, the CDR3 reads TGTGCCATAGGGGGATCTGGGGTGGACACTGAAGCTTTCTTT.

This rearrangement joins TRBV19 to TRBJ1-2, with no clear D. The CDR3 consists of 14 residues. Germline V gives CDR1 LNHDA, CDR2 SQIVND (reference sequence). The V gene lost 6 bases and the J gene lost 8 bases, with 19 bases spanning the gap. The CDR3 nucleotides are TGTGCCAGTAGCACCCTGGACGGGATTAGCGGCTACACCTTC. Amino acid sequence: CASSTLDGISGYTF.

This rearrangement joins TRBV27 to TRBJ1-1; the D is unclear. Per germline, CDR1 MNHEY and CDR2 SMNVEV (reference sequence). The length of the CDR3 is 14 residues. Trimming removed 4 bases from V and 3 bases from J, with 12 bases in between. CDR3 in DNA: TGTGCCAGCAGTTACGACGGGGAGGACACTGAAGCTTTCTTT. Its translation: CASSYDGEDTEAFF.

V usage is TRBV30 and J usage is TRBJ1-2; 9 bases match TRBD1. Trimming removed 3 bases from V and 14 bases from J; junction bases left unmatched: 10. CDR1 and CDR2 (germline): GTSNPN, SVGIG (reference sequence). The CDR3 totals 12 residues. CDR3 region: CAWSPGQGSGTF. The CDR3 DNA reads TGTGCCTGGAGCCCCGGACAGGGGTCGGGAACCTTC.

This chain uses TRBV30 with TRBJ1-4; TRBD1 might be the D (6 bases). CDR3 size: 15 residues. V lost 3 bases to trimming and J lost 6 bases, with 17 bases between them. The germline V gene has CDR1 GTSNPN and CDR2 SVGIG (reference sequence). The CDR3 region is CAWSGRGDIYEKLFF. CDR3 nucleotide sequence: TGTGCCTGGAGCGGGAGGGGGGATATCTATGAAAAACTGTTTTTT.

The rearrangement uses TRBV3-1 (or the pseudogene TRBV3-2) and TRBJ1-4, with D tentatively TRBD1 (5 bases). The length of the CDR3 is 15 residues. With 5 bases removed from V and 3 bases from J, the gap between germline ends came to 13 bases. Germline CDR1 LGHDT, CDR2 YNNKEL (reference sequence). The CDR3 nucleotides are TGTGCCAGCAGCGCGCGGGGGAGAGCTAATGAAAAACTGTTTTTT. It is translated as CASSARGRANEKLFF.

The CDR3 protein is CAISADSLYGYTF. Here the CDR3 DNA reads TGTGCCATCAGTGCGGACAGCCTCTATGGCTACACCTTC. V is TRBV10-3 and J is TRBJ1-2, with a possible D match to TRBD1 (6 bases). Trimming stripped 4 bases from V and 4 bases from J, with 10 bases between. The CDR3 is made up of 13 amino acids. Germline CDR1 and CDR2: ENHRY and SYGVKD.

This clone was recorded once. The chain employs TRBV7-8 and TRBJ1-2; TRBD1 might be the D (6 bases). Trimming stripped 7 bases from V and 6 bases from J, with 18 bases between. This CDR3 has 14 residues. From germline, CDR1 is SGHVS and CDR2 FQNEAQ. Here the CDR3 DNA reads TGTGCCAGCACCCAACAGGGAGCTCCACATGGCTACACCTTC. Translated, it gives CASTQQGAPHGYTF. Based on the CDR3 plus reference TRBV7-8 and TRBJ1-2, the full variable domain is GAGVSQSPRYKVAKRGQDVALRCDPISGHVSLFWYQQALGQGPEFLTYFQNEAQLDKSGLPSDRFFAERPEGSVSTLKIQRTQQEDSAVYLCASTQQGAPHGYTFGSGTRLTVV.

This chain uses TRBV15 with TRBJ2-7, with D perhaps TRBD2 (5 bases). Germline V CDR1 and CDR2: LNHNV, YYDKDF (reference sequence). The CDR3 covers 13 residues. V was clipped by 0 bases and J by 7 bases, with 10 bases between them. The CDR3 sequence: CATSREPGREQYF. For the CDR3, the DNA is TGTGCCACCAGCAGAGAGCCGGGAAGAGAGCAGTACTTC.

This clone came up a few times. The CDR3 DNA follows: TGTGCCAGCAGCTCGACACCCGGGACAGGGGCGGTCGAGCAGTACTTC. It codes for CASSSTPGTGAVEQYF. The chain links TRBV7-6 to TRBJ2-7; 10 bases are a match to TRBD1. This CDR3 contains 16 residues. V gave up 4 bases and J gave up 6 bases; unmatched junction bases: 12. Looked up from germline, CDR1 is SGHVS and CDR2 is FNYEAQ. Variable domain in full (rest from reference TRBV7-6 and TRBJ2-7): GAGVSQSPRYKVTKRGQDVALRCDPISGHVSLYWYRQALGQGPEFLTYFNYEAQQDKSGLPNDRFSAERPEGSISTLTIQRTEQRDSAMYRCASSSTPGTGAVEQYFGPGTRLTVT.

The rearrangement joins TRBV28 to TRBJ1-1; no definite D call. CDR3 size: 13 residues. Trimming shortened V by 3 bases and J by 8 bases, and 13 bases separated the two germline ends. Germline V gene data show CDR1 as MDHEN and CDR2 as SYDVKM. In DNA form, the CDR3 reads TGTGCCAGCAGTTTTAATTCGTACGGGGAAGCTTTCTTT. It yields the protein CASSFNSYGEAFF.